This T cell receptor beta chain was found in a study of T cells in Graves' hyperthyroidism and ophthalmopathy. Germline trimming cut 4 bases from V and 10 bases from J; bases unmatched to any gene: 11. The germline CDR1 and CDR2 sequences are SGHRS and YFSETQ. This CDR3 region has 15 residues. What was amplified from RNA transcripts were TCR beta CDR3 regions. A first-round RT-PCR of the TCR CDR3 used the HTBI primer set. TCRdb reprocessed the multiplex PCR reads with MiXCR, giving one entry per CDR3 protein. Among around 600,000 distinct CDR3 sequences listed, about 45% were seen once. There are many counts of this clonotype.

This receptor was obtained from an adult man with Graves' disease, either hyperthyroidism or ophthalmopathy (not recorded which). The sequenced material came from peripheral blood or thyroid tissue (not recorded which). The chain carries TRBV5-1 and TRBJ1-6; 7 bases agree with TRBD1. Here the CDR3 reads CASSPSTGFESPLHF. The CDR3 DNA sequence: TGCGCCAGCAGCCCGTCGACAGGGTTCGAGTCACCCCTCCACTTT.